This T cell receptor beta chain was captured by sequencing in a study of blood T cell repertoires in COVID-19. About the study: Spain, Italy and the United States supplied samples that represented acute and convalescent COVID-19. Sample material is recorded as cDNA or gDNA derived from T cells, B-cell-depleted T cells, or PBMCs.

This CDR3 is built from 15 residues. V was trimmed by 0 bases and J by 1 base, leaving 8 bases between them. CDR1 is LNHNV and CDR2 is YYDKDF in the germline V gene (reference sequence). This clone has just one count. Using immunoSEQ multiplex PCR, the repertoire was profiled, and TCRdb retains in-frame clones only, with some absent. The data show hundreds of thousands of clones, approximately 91% seen once. Cohorts were assigned according to the clinical history that participants reported. Two negative PCRs, clearance, or symptom resolution characterized the recovered Cohort 3 donors. The chain links TRBV15 to TRBJ2-3; the D is unclear. This TCR was recovered from a woman in her twenties or thirties who had recovered from COVID-19. Material: PBMCs or T cells enriched from blood (not recorded which). CDR3 amino acids: CATSREEQRTDTQYF. DNA of the CDR3: TGTGCCACCAGCAGAGAAGAACAGCGCACAGATACGCAGTATTTT.